In this sample, the clone carrying this T cell receptor beta chain turned up once. This entry is derived from a study of cytomegalovirus exposure and HLA in healthy donors. Germline CDR1 is KGHSH and CDR2 is LQKENI. Deletions cut 0 bases from V and 4 bases from J, with 8 bases between. This CDR3 spans 14 amino acids. Use of 60 Vbeta and 13 Jbeta primers characterized the PCR. Clones were read by immunoSEQ multiplex PCR, and TCRdb kept only the in-frame ones, dropping some. The sample lists 35,000 to 50,000 clones, over 70% seen once, with 2.5% to 3.5% in the top ten. The clonotype comes from a man aged 50 to 60 in good health and CMV-seronegative. Sequenced input: PBMCs. The chain uses TRBV18 and TRBJ2-3, with D maybe TRBD2 (6 bases). CDR3 in DNA: TGTGCCAGCTCACCACCGGCTAGCGCAGATACGCAGTATTTT. This encodes CASSPPASADTQYF.